This passage covers 20 T cell receptor beta chains from one sample sequenced in a study of OX40 agonist ivuxolimab in advanced cancers. Produced via immunoSEQ multiplex PCR; TCRdb's table is partial and in-frame only. The sample carries 74,000 or so clones, about 89% recorded once. The sequences come from CD4+ or CD8+ T cells sorted from blood, collected in a trial of the OX40 agonist ivuxolimab. These TCRs come from an adult with an advanced solid tumor such as melanoma, head and neck, liver or kidney cancer.

This rearrangement joins TRBV19 to TRBJ1-1; TRBD1 matches at 7 bases. After removal of 3 bases from V and 5 bases from J, the junction contained 9 bases not matched to a gene. This CDR3 comprises 15 residues. CDR1 is LNHDA and CDR2 is SQIVND in the germline V gene (reference sequence). CDR3 protein: CASSISLTGKTEAFF. In DNA form, the CDR3 reads TGTGCCAGTAGTATCTCCCTGACAGGGAAGACTGAAGCTTTCTTT.

CDR3 DNA: TGTGCCAGCAGCAGGGGCACTTTGGGGACCCAGTACTTC. Its protein is CASSRGTLGTQYF. V and J are TRBV6-1 and TRBJ2-5; D may be TRBD1 (6 bases). The CDR3 totals 13 residues. Trimming pared 6 bases from V and 7 bases from J, leaving 15 bases between. Looked up from germline, CDR1 is MNHNS and CDR2 is SASEGT.

The rearrangement joins TRBV2 to TRBJ1-2; D remains unclear. The CDR3 extends over 11 amino acids. Trimming stripped 6 bases from V and 4 bases from J, with 6 bases between. Germline V CDR1 and CDR2: SNHLY, FYNNEI. The CDR3 region is CASSPIYGYTF. CDR3 bases: TGTGCCAGCAGCCCCATCTATGGCTACACCTTC.

The chain uses TRBV5-1 and TRBJ2-7; perhaps TRBD1 as D (5 bases). Germline CDR1 SGHRS, CDR2 YFSETQ. This CDR3 comprises 12 residues. V was shortened by 0 bases and J by 8 bases, with 9 bases between the two germline ends. The CDR3, as DNA: TGCGCCAGCAGCTTGGACAGGTTCAAGCAGTACTTC. It specifies CASSLDRFKQYF.

This chain links TRBV6-1 with TRBJ2-2, with 10 positions matching TRBD1. Germline CDR1 MNHNS, CDR2 SASEGT. The ends lost 5 bases at V and 4 bases at J; junction bases unmatched: 4. The CDR3 extends over 15 amino acids. The DNA of the CDR3 is TGTGCCAGCAGTCCTGGACAGGGGGGCACCGGGGAGCTGTTTTTT. Protein sequence: CASSPGQGGTGELFF.

The chain employs TRBV5-1 and TRBJ2-4; a possible D gene is TRBD1 (5 bases). Germline lookup yields CDR1 SGHRS and CDR2 YFSETQ. With 0 bases removed from V and 0 bases from J, the gap between germline ends came to 10 bases. The CDR3 is 16 amino acids. CDR3: CASSLVPTAAKNIQYF. For the CDR3, the DNA is TGCGCCAGCAGCTTGGTGCCGACAGCAGCCAAAAACATTCAGTACTTC.

The chain is built from TRBV4-1 and TRBJ1-5; possible D gene TRBD1, 5 bases. Germline values: CDR1 MGHRA, CDR2 YSYEKL. Between the trimmed V and J ends, which lost 0 bases and 4 bases, there was a span of 7 bases. The CDR3 length is 14 residues. CDR3 sequence reads: CASSQEQVNQPQHF. The CDR3 nucleotides read TGCGCCAGCAGCCAAGAACAGGTTAATCAGCCCCAGCATTTT.

The chain recombines TRBV15 with TRBJ2-5, with D maybe TRBD1 (6 bases). The length of the CDR3 is 15 residues. The V gene's germline CDR1 is LNHNV and CDR2 YYDKDF (reference sequence). Trimming took off 0 bases at V and 1 base at J, with 9 bases between the two ends. CDR3 sequence (DNA): TGTGCCACCAGCAGAGATCACAGGGCCCAAGAGACCCAGTACTTC. Encoded protein: CATSRDHRAQETQYF.

V gene TRBV6-1 combines with J gene TRBJ1-5; D is uncertain. The germline CDR1 and CDR2 sequences are MNHNS and SASEGT. The V and J ends lost 8 bases and 3 bases respectively, with 11 bases between them. There are 13 residues in the CDR3. Here the CDR3 reads CASGRYPNQPQHF. The CDR3 DNA follows: TGTGCCAGCGGAAGATACCCCAATCAGCCCCAGCATTTT.

The chain carries TRBV2 and TRBJ2-7; 7 nucleotides agree with TRBD2. There are 13 residues in the CDR3. V dropped 7 bases and J dropped 2; count of bases not matched to a gene: 5. The germline CDR1 and CDR2 sequences are SNHLY and FYNNEI. Written as DNA, the CDR3 is TGTGCCAGCAAGCGGGACTCGCCCTACGAGCAGTACTTC. It translates to CASKRDSPYEQYF.

The chain combines TRBV4-1 with TRBJ2-3; perhaps D is TRBD1 or TRBD2 (6 bases each). The CDR3 is 15 amino acids. Germline CDR1 and CDR2: MGHRA and YSYEKL. Trimming took off 4 bases at V and 1 base at J, with 12 bases between the two ends. This CDR3 reads CASSRQRGGTDTQYF. The CDR3 DNA sequence: TGCGCCAGCAGCCGACAGAGGGGGGGCACAGATACGCAGTATTTT.

The V gene is TRBV29-1, the J gene TRBJ2-7; the D is unclear. The germline V gene encodes CDR1 SQVTM and CDR2 ANQGSEA. V was trimmed by 7 bases and J by 5 bases, leaving 9 bases between them. There are 10 residues in the CDR3. This CDR3 is CSGGSDEQYF. In DNA, the CDR3 is TGCAGCGGGGGTTCGGACGAGCAGTACTTC.

The chain couples TRBV5-1 to TRBJ2-1, with 8 positions matching TRBD2. V was clipped by 2 bases and J by 9 bases; unmatched bases: 7. This CDR3 has 14 residues. Germline CDR1 reads SGHRS; CDR2 reads YFSETQ. CDR3 residues: CASSFPAGESEQFF. In nucleotides, the CDR3 is TGCGCCAGCAGCTTCCCAGCGGGGGAATCTGAGCAGTTCTTC.

This chain links TRBV9 with TRBJ2-3; 9 bases align to TRBD2. The CDR3 is made up of 16 amino acids. Unmatched junction bases numbered 2, after V lost 0 bases and J lost 0 bases. Looked up from germline, CDR1 is SGDLS and CDR2 is YYNGEE. The CDR3 nucleotides are TGTGCCAGCAGCGTAGGACTAGCGGCTAGCACAGATACGCAGTATTTT. Its translation: CASSVGLAASTDTQYF.

V usage is TRBV10-2 and J usage is TRBJ2-1, with D tentatively TRBD1 or TRBD2 (5 bases each). The CDR3 totals 14 residues. Trimming removed 0 bases at V and 8 bases at J, with 11 bases between. CDR1 is WSHSY, CDR2 SAAADI, per germline. Written as DNA, the CDR3 is TGCGCCAGCAGTGAGTCGCGAGGGGATGATGAGCAGTTCTTC. This codes for CASSESRGDDEQFF.

This clone was found a few times. The sample has other DNA sequences that encode this CDR3 too. The genes are TRBV5-1 and TRBJ2-2; tentatively, D is TRBD2 (7 bases). CDR3 length: 18 residues. V lost 5 bases and J lost 3, with 23 bases in between. Per germline, CDR1 SGHRS and CDR2 YFSETQ. The CDR3 spells CASSLTPQGREDTGELFF. For the CDR3, the DNA is TGCGCCAGCAGTTTGACTCCACAGGGCCGGGAGGACACCGGGGAGCTGTTTTTT.

The CDR3 is CASSPTGDNYGYTF. CDR3 nucleotide sequence: TGTGCCAGCTCACCGACAGGGGATAACTATGGCTACACCTTC. The genes are TRBV18 and TRBJ1-2; 8 nucleotides match TRBD1. Losses at the gene ends were 3 bases for V and 1 base for J; bases not matched to a gene: 1. The CDR3 length is 14 residues. Germline lookup yields CDR1 KGHSH and CDR2 LQKENI.

The chain combines TRBV5-8 with TRBJ1-2, with 7 bases identical to TRBD1. The length of the CDR3 is 12 residues. Germline CDR1 and CDR2: SGHTS and YDEGEE. V lost 7 bases to trimming and J lost 5 bases; unmatched junction nucleotides: 5. CDR3 sequence reads: CASSDRSYGYTF. CDR3 nucleotides: TGTGCCAGCTCGGACAGGAGTTATGGCTACACCTTC.

This rearrangement joins TRBV4-1 to TRBJ1-6, with 10 bases matching TRBD1. The germline V gene has CDR1 MGHRA and CDR2 YSYEKL. Trimming at V came to 1 base and at J to 9 bases, leaving 9 bases not matched to a gene. The CDR3 runs 17 residues. The CDR3 DNA follows: TGCGCCAGCAGCCAAGGGGGAGGGGGACAGGGGAGTTCACCCCTCCACTTT. Protein: CASSQGGGGQGSSPLHF.

The chain couples TRBV5-4 to TRBJ2-6, with 9 bases lining up with TRBD2. CDR1 SGHNT and CDR2 YYREEE come from the germline V gene (reference sequence). Trimming at V came to 4 bases and at J to 4 bases, leaving 12 bases not matched to a gene. This CDR3 comprises 18 residues. This CDR3 reads CASSHPASGARGANVLTF. Written as DNA, the CDR3 is TGTGCCAGCAGCCACCCCGCTAGCGGGGCCCGCGGGGCCAACGTCCTGACTTTC.